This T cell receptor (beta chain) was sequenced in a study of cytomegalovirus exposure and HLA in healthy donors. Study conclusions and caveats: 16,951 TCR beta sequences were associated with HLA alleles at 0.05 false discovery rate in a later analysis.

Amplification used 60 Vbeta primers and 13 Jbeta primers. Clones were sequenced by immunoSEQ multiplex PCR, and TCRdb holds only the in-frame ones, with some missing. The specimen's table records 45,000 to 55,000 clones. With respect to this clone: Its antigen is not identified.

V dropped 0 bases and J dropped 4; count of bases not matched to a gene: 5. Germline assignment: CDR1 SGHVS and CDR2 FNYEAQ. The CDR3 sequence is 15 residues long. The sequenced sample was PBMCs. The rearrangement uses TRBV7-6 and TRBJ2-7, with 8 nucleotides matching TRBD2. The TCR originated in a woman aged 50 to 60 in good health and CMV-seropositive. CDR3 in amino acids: CASSLASVAGYEQYF. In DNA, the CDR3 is TGTGCCAGCAGCTTAGCGTCGGTAGCGGGATACGAGCAGTACTTC.